The clone carrying this TCR beta chain has just a few counts. The antigen remains unidentified. This sample was taken from a study of blood T cells in healthy people across ages. Study-wide findings and caveats: The study could not conclusively compare naive and antigen-experienced cells, given its unsorted PBMCs.

This CDR3 is 15 amino acids long. Looked up from germline, CDR1 is LGHDT and CDR2 is YNNKEL (reference sequence). The V gene lost 4 bases and the J gene lost 2 bases, with 11 bases spanning the gap. The authors ran a second PCR of about 6 to 11 cycles using a sample-barcoded 5' primer and a J-beta primer mix. MiXCR, run by TCRdb on the 5' RACE reads, gives a single entry per CDR3 protein. The sample lists just under 900,000 distinct CDR3 sequences, more than 25% occurring once. V usage is TRBV3-1 and J usage is TRBJ2-2, with TRBD1 as a possible D gene (6 bases). This receptor was taken from a woman of 80 years or more in good health. The specimen sequenced was blood. DNA of the CDR3: TGTGCCAGCAGCCCCGGGACACTCAACACCGGGGAGCTGTTTTTT. Residues: CASSPGTLNTGELFF.